The 27 T cell receptor beta chains below all came from one sample that was sequenced in a study of blood T cell repertoires in COVID-19. The table came from immunoSEQ multiplex PCR; TCRdb's copy has only in-frame clones and leaves some out. The repertoire includes tens of thousands of clones, 85% to 90% of them detected once, and 20% to 25% sits in the top ten. Sequencing was carried out using peripheral blood. Receptors were obtained from a man in his sixties with active or convalescent COVID-19.

The rearrangement joins TRBV28 to TRBJ1-2; 8 bases map to TRBD1. V was pared by 2 bases and J by 5 bases, with 10 bases of the junction left unmatched. CDR1 is MDHEN and CDR2 is SYDVKM in the germline V gene. The CDR3 runs to 16 residues. CDR3 loop: CASSLVQGAIRYGYTF. The DNA of the CDR3 is TGTGCCAGCAGTTTAGTGCAGGGGGCGATACGTTATGGCTACACCTTC.

The chain has TRBV28 and TRBJ2-2; D may be TRBD1 (5 bases). The V gene lost 1 base and the J gene lost 7 bases, with 7 bases spanning the gap. From germline, CDR1 is MDHEN and CDR2 SYDVKM. This CDR3 has 13 residues. CDR3 DNA: TGTGCCAGCAGTTTATCAGGGATCGGGGAGCTGTTTTTT. Translating it yields CASSLSGIGELFF.

V usage is TRBV29-1 and J usage is TRBJ2-7, with 7 bases identical to TRBD1. V dropped 2 bases and J dropped 2; count of bases not matched to a gene: 9. Germline V gives CDR1 SQVTM, CDR2 ANQGSEA. The length of the CDR3 is 15 residues. CDR3 residues: CSVERRQGVAYEQYF. The CDR3 coding sequence is TGCAGCGTTGAACGAAGACAGGGAGTTGCCTACGAGCAGTACTTC.

This chain links TRBV7-3 with TRBJ2-3, with 7 nucleotides matching TRBD2. The trim removed 4 bases at V and 1 base at J, leaving 8 bases unmatched. The V gene's germline CDR1 is SGHTA and CDR2 FQGTGA. CDR3 length: 16 amino acids. The CDR3 loop reads CASSWGLPAGTDTQYF. As DNA, the CDR3 is TGTGCCAGCAGCTGGGGACTACCAGCGGGCACAGATACGCAGTATTTT.

The V gene is TRBV20-1, the J gene TRBJ2-1; maybe TRBD2 (5 bases). CDR1 is DFQATT and CDR2 is SNEGSKA in the germline V gene (reference sequence). This CDR3 is 11 amino acids long. V lost 5 bases to trimming and J lost 12 bases, with 14 bases between them. The CDR3 sequence: CSAYTSVLQFF. The CDR3, as DNA: TGCAGTGCTTACACTAGTGTTCTGCAGTTCTTC.

The chain recombines TRBV10-3 with TRBJ2-5; 8 bases match TRBD2. The CDR3 sequence is 16 residues long. The germline V gene encodes CDR1 ENHRY and CDR2 SYGVKD. The ends lost 4 bases at V and 5 bases at J; junction bases unmatched: 12. The CDR3 here is CAISVRHGGLVETQYF. DNA for the CDR3: TGTGCCATCAGTGTAAGGCATGGGGGACTAGTTGAGACCCAGTACTTC.

The chain has TRBV3-1 (or the pseudogene TRBV3-2) and TRBJ1-6, with 7 bases lining up with TRBD1. CDR1 and CDR2 (germline): LGHDT, YNNKEL (reference sequence). This CDR3 region has 15 residues. The junction had 12 bases not matched to a gene; V was cut back by 7 bases and J by 9 bases. The CDR3 spells CASNQDGRGSSPLHF. DNA of the CDR3: TGTGCCAGCAATCAAGACGGCAGGGGGAGTTCACCCCTCCACTTT.

The V gene is TRBV2, the J gene TRBJ2-5; 7 bases align to TRBD1. V trimming: 6 bases; J trimming: 4 bases; junction bases outside the gene matches: 2. Per the germline V gene, CDR1 is SNHLY and CDR2 is FYNNEI. This CDR3 spans 12 amino acids. CDR3 DNA sequence: TGTGCCAGCAGAAGGACAGGAGAGACCCAGTACTTC. Its protein product is CASRRTGETQYF.

V and J are TRBV5-1 and TRBJ2-7; TRBD2 aligns across 16 bases. The V and J ends lost 4 bases and 5 bases, in that order; junction bases with no gene match: 6. Germline assignment: CDR1 SGHRS and CDR2 YFSETQ. CDR3 size: 16 residues. CDR3 residues: CASSPGLAGGPHEQYF. The CDR3 DNA is TGCGCCAGCAGCCCGGGACTAGCGGGAGGGCCGCACGAGCAGTACTTC.

The chain couples TRBV20-1 to TRBJ2-1, with 13 bases aligning to TRBD2. The CDR3 runs 14 residues. With V trimmed by 3 bases and J by 11 bases, 7 bases remained unmatched. CDR1 DFQATT and CDR2 SNEGSKA come from the germline V gene (reference sequence). This chain's CDR3 is CSASRLAGGIKQFF. The CDR3, as DNA: TGCAGTGCTAGTAGACTAGCGGGAGGAATAAAGCAGTTCTTC.

The V gene is TRBV7-9, the J gene TRBJ2-3, with TRBD2 as a possible D gene (5 bases). The CDR3 has 14 amino acids. Trimming shortened V by 3 bases and J by 6 bases, and 13 bases separated the two germline ends. The V gene's germline CDR1 is SEHNR and CDR2 FQNEAQ (reference sequence). CDR3 sequence: CASSFFLASDTQYF. The DNA for the CDR3 is TGTGCCAGCAGCTTCTTCCTAGCATCCGATACGCAGTATTTT.

The V call is TRBV6-6, the J call TRBJ1-2; 7 bases align to TRBD1. The V gene's germline CDR1 is MNHNY and CDR2 SVGAGI (reference sequence). The CDR3 extends over 14 amino acids. Losses at the gene ends were 0 bases for V and 8 bases for J; bases not matched to a gene: 6. CDR3: CASSYSRQGGGYTF. In nucleotides, the CDR3 is TGTGCCAGCAGTTACTCAAGACAGGGAGGAGGCTACACCTTC.

This clone showed up just once. The V and J genes are TRBV18 and TRBJ2-7; D possibly corresponds to TRBD2 (5 bases). V lost 3 bases to trimming and J lost 0 bases, with 15 bases between them. Germline loops: CDR1 KGHSH, CDR2 LQKENI. This CDR3 is built from 16 residues. CDR3 region: CASSPQSGRSSYEQYF. CDR3 nucleotide sequence: TGTGCCAGCTCACCTCAAAGCGGAAGGAGCTCCTACGAGCAGTACTTC.

This chain joins TRBV12-2 and TRBJ2-1; TRBD2 is taken as the D call from the table, unchecked against the DNA. TRBV12-2 is a pseudogene locus. The CDR3 extends over 16 amino acids. CDR3 sequence (DNA): TGTGCAAGTCGCCCCCCCCCTGCGGGAGACAACAATGAGCAGTTCTTC. The encoded protein is CASRPPPAGDNNEQFF.

This clone has just a few counts. This chain uses TRBV30 with TRBJ2-1, with TRBD2 identical over 12 bases. With V trimmed by 2 bases and J by 7 bases, 15 bases remained unmatched. CDR1 GTSNPN and CDR2 SVGIG come from the germline V gene (reference sequence). The CDR3 is made up of 18 amino acids. Here the CDR3 DNA reads TGTGCCTGGAGTCTTTACCCCTCGACTAGCGGGAGTGTTAATGAGCAGTTCTTC. It is translated as CAWSLYPSTSGSVNEQFF.

The chain joins TRBV10-3 to TRBJ1-5; TRBD1 matches at 7 bases. Unmatched junction bases numbered 5, after V lost 0 bases and J lost 3 bases. The germline V gene encodes CDR1 ENHRY and CDR2 SYGVKD. The CDR3 has 16 amino acids. The CDR3 sequence is CAISESYGTVNQPQHF. In nucleotides, the CDR3 is TGTGCCATCAGTGAGTCGTACGGGACAGTCAATCAGCCCCAGCATTTT.

The J gene is TRBJ2-2, the V gene TRBV21-1; the table gives TRBD2 as D, unverified against the DNA. TRBV21-1 is described as a pseudogene. The CDR3 is 15 amino acids. CDR3 amino acids: CARGRDSENTGELFF. The CDR3 nucleotides are TGTGCCAGGGGGCGGGATTCGGAGAACACCGGGGAGCTGTTTTTT.

In DNA form, the CDR3 reads TGCGCCAGCAGCTTGGGACTAGCGGGACCGAAGGAGACCCAGTACTTC. Amino acids: CASSLGLAGPKETQYF. This chain links TRBV5-1 with TRBJ2-5; 11 positions agree with TRBD2. CDR1 and CDR2 from the germline V gene are SGHRS and YFSETQ. Trimming at V came to 0 bases and at J to 5 bases, leaving 6 bases not matched to a gene. The CDR3 totals 16 residues.

The chain recombines TRBV7-9 with TRBJ2-3; D gene unclear. The V and J ends lost 1 base and 5 bases respectively, with 4 bases between them. From germline, CDR1 is SEHNR and CDR2 FQNEAQ (reference sequence). CDR3 length equals 12 residues. CDR3 coding DNA: TGTGCCAGCAGCTTAGGGCTAGATACGCAGTATTTT. Translating it yields CASSLGLDTQYF.

The J gene is TRBJ2-2, the V gene TRBV30; no clear D. V was trimmed by 4 bases and J by 1 base, leaving 7 bases between them. From germline, CDR1 is GTSNPN and CDR2 SVGIG (reference sequence). The CDR3 runs 13 residues. CDR3 in DNA: TGTGCCTGGATTGAGATGAACACCGGGGAGCTGTTTTTT. It encodes CAWIEMNTGELFF. Full variable domain (outside the CDR3, taken from reference TRBV30 and TRBJ2-2): SQTIHQWPATLVQPVGSPLSLECTVEGTSNPNLYWYRQAAGRGLQLLFYSVGIGQISSEVPQNLSASRPQDRQFILSSKKLLLSDSGFYLCAWIEMNTGELFFGEGSRLTVL.

CDR3 residues: CASSQDQGLYGYTF. CDR3 coding DNA: TGCGCCAGCAGCCAAGATCAGGGTCTCTATGGCTACACCTTC. The V and J genes are TRBV4-1 and TRBJ1-2, with D perhaps TRBD1 (5 bases). Trimming took off 0 bases at V and 4 bases at J, with 9 bases between the two ends. Germline V lookup: CDR1 MGHRA, CDR2 YSYEKL. This CDR3 spans 14 amino acids.

V and J are TRBV27 and TRBJ1-2; the D gene is possibly TRBD1 (5 bases). Germline values: CDR1 MNHEY, CDR2 SMNVEV (reference sequence). This CDR3 has 16 residues. The V end lost 3 bases, the J end lost 0 bases, and 14 bases lay between the germline ends. The CDR3 DNA reads as TGTGCCAGCAGTTTCGTTGGGGCAGAGTCTAACTATGGCTACACCTTC. This sequence encodes CASSFVGAESNYGYTF.

The CDR3 protein is CASSPLDTGELFF. CDR3 DNA: TGTGCCAGCAGTCCCCTTGACACCGGGGAGCTGTTTTTT. The rearrangement uses TRBV28 and TRBJ2-2; D gene uncertain. This CDR3 has 13 residues. CDR1 is MDHEN, CDR2 SYDVKM, per germline. Trimming shortened V by 5 bases and J by 3 bases, and 7 bases separated the two germline ends.

V gene TRBV19 combines with J gene TRBJ2-3; 8 bases line up with TRBD2. Unmatched junction bases numbered 12, after V lost 1 base and J lost 0 bases. The CDR3 runs to 19 residues. Germline assignment: CDR1 LNHDA and CDR2 SQIVND (reference sequence). The CDR3 region has the DNA TGTGCCAGTAGTATAGGGGCTCAGCGGGAGATTTGGAGCACAGATACGCAGTATTTT. This codes for CASSIGAQREIWSTDTQYF.

J is TRBJ1-1 and V is TRBV6-6, with D possibly matching TRBD1 (6 bases). The CDR3 runs 15 residues. V shed 4 bases and J shed 3 bases, with 15 bases lying between them. In germline, CDR1 is MNHNY, CDR2 SVGAGI (reference sequence). The CDR3 reads CASSSQVWGHTEAFF. In DNA form, the CDR3 reads TGTGCCAGCAGTTCCCAAGTCTGGGGGCACACTGAAGCTTTCTTT.

The V and J genes are TRBV7-9 and TRBJ2-7; possible D gene TRBD1, 5 bases. This CDR3 region has 12 residues. The V end lost 5 bases, the J end lost 4 bases, and 9 bases lay between the germline ends. Germline lookup yields CDR1 SEHNR and CDR2 FQNEAQ (reference sequence). The CDR3 reads CASSPRGYEQYF. CDR3 sequence (DNA): TGTGCCAGCAGCCCAAGGGGTTACGAGCAGTACTTC.

This chain connects TRBV7-9 to TRBJ2-3; D unclear. Germline CDR1 and CDR2: SEHNR and FQNEAQ (reference sequence). The CDR3 is 17 amino acids. The ends were cut back, 1 base at V and 0 bases at J, with 14 bases in the middle. In DNA, the CDR3 is TGTGCCAGCAGCTTAGATTTCCGGCAGGCGAGCACAGATACGCAGTATTTT. It encodes CASSLDFRQASTDTQYF. Supplemented by reference TRBV7-9 and TRBJ2-3, the full variable domain reads DTGVSQNPRHKITKRGQNVTFRCDPISEHNRLYWYRQTLGQGPEFLTYFQNEAQLEKSRLLSDRFSAERPKGSFSTLEIQRTEQGDSAMYLCASSLDFRQASTDTQYFGPGTRLTVL.